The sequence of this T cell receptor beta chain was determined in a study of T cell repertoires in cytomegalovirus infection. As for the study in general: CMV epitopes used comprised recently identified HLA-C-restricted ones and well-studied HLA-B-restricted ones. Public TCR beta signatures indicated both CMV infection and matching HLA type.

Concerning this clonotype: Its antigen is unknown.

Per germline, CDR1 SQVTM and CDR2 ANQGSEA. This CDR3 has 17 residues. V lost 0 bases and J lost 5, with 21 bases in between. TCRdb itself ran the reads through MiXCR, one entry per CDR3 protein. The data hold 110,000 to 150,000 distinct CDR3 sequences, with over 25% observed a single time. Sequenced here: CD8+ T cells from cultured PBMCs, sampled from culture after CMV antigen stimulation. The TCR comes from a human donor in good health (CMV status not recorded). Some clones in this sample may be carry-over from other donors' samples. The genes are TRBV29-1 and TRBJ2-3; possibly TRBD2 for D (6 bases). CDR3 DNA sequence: TGCAGCGTTGAAGATCTTAGGGCGGGGCTTTCGGGAGATACGCAGTATTTT. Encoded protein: CSVEDLRAGLSGDTQYF.